A selection of T cell receptor beta chains follows, all from one sample in a study of shared clonotypes between healthy human individuals. Repertoires were generated with immunoSEQ multiplex PCR, while TCRdb's copy carries only in-frame clones and drops some. This sample carries roughly 890,000 clones, more than 85% of them seen once, and the ten largest clones take approximately 25%. Sequencing was carried out using naive CD8+ T cells sorted from blood. The receptors stem from a man younger than 40 in good health. CDR3s include the opening cysteine and the closing phenylalanine or tryptophan. The D gene is left open where the match is weak. Clone size is stated in some rows and not others, as once, few, many or a class when expanded.

abundance | j_gene | v_gene | d_gene | CDR3aa | CDR3nt
NA | TRBJ2-2 | TRBV15 | TRBD2 | CATSREASGRNTGELFF | TGTGCCACCAGCAGAGAGGCCAGCGGGAGAAACACCGGGGAGCTGTTTTTT
NA | TRBJ2-7 | TRBV27 | TRBD2 | CASSSGTSGIYEQYF | TGTGCCAGCAGTTCCGGGACTAGCGGGATCTACGAGCAGTACTTC
NA | TRBJ2-1 | TRBV7-9 | NA | CASSLSSAGEQFF | TGTGCCAGCAGCTTGTCGTCGGCGGGGGAGCAGTTCTTC
NA | TRBJ2-6 | TRBV11-2 | NA | CASSSIRSGANVLTF | TGTGCCAGCAGCTCCATACGCTCTGGGGCCAACGTCCTGACTTTC
NA | TRBJ2-1 | TRBV27 | NA | CASSLQLYNEQFF | TGTGCCAGCAGTTTACAACTCTACAATGAGCAGTTCTTC
few | TRBJ1-5 | TRBV19 | NA | CASSIVAPEDQPQHF | TGTGCCAGTAGTATAGTTGCGCCGGAGGATCAGCCCCAGCATTTT
NA | TRBJ2-1 | TRBV6-4 | TRBD2 | CASSDLRITGGSKSSYNEQFF | TGTGCCAGCAGTGACCTCCGGATAACGGGGGGATCGAAAAGCTCCTACAATGAGCAGTTCTTC
NA | TRBJ2-5 | TRBV29-1 | NA | CSVEVGAAEVWQETQYF | TGCAGCGTTGAAGTCGGGGCAGCCGAAGTATGGCAAGAGACCCAGTACTTC
NA | TRBJ2-2 | TRBV18 | NA | CASSPPEGSPGELFF | TGTGCCAGCTCACCCCCAGAAGGGAGTCCCGGGGAGCTGTTTTTT
NA | TRBJ2-1 | TRBV29-1 | TRBD1 | CSVRDRGYNEQFF | TGCAGCGTCCGGGACAGGGGATACAATGAGCAGTTCTTC
once | TRBJ2-5 | TRBV6-1 | TRBD2 | CASSVEASGFQETQYF | TGTGCCAGCAGTGTTGAGGCTAGCGGCTTCCAAGAGACCCAGTACTTC
NA | TRBJ2-2 | TRBV11-3 | NA | CASSPRGSGGDTGELFF | TGTGCCAGCAGCCCGAGGGGTAGCGGAGGGGACACCGGGGAGCTGTTTTTT
NA | TRBJ2-7 | TRBV25-1 | NA | CASSVGETYEQYF | TGTGCCAGCAGTGTTGGAGAGACCTACGAGCAGTACTTC
NA | TRBJ1-1 | TRBV4-1 | NA | CASSQVTLTEAFF | TGCGCCAGCAGCCAAGTTACGCTCACTGAAGCTTTCTTT
NA | TRBJ1-2 | TRBV7-8 | TRBD1 | CASSTRQGIGYGYTF | TGTGCCAGCAGCACCCGACAGGGGATAGGGTATGGCTACACCTTC
NA | TRBJ2-1 | TRBV27 | NA | CASSSLGPSYNEQFF | TGTGCCAGCAGTTCCCTAGGCCCCTCCTACAATGAGCAGTTCTTC
few | TRBJ2-5 | TRBV27 | NA | CASSLLGGGETQYF | TGTGCCAGCAGTTTGTTGGGGGGAGGAGAGACCCAGTACTTC
NA | TRBJ2-1 | TRBV13 | NA | CASSLVGYNEQFF | TGTGCCAGCAGCTTAGTCGGGTACAATGAGCAGTTCTTC
NA | TRBJ2-7 | TRBV6-1 | NA | CATAYYSGPYEQYF | TGTGCCACCGCCTATTACTCGGGGCCCTACGAGCAGTACTTC
NA | TRBJ2-7 | TRBV27 | NA | CASSPPGYEQYF | TGTGCCAGCAGCCCACCCGGCTACGAGCAGTACTTC
NA | TRBJ2-1 | TRBV9 | NA | CASSVVAHNEQFF | TGTGCCAGCTCCGTAGTAGCGCACAATGAGCAGTTCTTC
NA | TRBJ1-4 | TRBV19 | TRBD1 | CASSIELGQGGEKLFF | TGTGCCAGTAGTATAGAACTTGGACAGGGCGGCGAAAAACTGTTTTTT
NA | TRBJ1-5 | TRBV5-8 | NA | CASSSHNWGNQPQHF | TGTGCCAGCAGCTCCCATAATTGGGGTAATCAGCCCCAGCATTTT
NA | TRBJ2-1 | TRBV10-1 | NA | CASSESSGSSYNEQFF | TGCGCCAGCAGTGAGTCCTCGGGGAGCTCCTACAATGAGCAGTTCTTC
NA | TRBJ1-5 | TRBV30 | NA | CAWSVDGGQPQHF | TGTGCCTGGAGTGTAGATGGAGGCCAGCCCCAGCATTTT
NA | TRBJ2-7 | TRBV10-2 | NA | CASSEPPPLGQVYF | TGCGCCAGCAGTGAGCCCCCACCACTAGGCCAGGTGTACTTC